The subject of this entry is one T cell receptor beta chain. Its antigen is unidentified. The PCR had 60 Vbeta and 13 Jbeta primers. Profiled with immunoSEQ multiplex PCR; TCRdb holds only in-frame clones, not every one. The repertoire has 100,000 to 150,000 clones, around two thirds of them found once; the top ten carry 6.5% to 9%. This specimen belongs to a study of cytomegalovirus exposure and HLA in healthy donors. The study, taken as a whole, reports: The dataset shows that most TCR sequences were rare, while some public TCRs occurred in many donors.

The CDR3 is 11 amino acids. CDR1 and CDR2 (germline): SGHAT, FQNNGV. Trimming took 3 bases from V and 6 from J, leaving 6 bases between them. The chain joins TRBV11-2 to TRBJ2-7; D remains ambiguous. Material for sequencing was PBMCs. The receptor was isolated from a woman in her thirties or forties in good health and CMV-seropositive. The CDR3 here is CASSFHSEQYF. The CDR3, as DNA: TGTGCCAGCAGCTTTCACTCCGAGCAGTACTTC.